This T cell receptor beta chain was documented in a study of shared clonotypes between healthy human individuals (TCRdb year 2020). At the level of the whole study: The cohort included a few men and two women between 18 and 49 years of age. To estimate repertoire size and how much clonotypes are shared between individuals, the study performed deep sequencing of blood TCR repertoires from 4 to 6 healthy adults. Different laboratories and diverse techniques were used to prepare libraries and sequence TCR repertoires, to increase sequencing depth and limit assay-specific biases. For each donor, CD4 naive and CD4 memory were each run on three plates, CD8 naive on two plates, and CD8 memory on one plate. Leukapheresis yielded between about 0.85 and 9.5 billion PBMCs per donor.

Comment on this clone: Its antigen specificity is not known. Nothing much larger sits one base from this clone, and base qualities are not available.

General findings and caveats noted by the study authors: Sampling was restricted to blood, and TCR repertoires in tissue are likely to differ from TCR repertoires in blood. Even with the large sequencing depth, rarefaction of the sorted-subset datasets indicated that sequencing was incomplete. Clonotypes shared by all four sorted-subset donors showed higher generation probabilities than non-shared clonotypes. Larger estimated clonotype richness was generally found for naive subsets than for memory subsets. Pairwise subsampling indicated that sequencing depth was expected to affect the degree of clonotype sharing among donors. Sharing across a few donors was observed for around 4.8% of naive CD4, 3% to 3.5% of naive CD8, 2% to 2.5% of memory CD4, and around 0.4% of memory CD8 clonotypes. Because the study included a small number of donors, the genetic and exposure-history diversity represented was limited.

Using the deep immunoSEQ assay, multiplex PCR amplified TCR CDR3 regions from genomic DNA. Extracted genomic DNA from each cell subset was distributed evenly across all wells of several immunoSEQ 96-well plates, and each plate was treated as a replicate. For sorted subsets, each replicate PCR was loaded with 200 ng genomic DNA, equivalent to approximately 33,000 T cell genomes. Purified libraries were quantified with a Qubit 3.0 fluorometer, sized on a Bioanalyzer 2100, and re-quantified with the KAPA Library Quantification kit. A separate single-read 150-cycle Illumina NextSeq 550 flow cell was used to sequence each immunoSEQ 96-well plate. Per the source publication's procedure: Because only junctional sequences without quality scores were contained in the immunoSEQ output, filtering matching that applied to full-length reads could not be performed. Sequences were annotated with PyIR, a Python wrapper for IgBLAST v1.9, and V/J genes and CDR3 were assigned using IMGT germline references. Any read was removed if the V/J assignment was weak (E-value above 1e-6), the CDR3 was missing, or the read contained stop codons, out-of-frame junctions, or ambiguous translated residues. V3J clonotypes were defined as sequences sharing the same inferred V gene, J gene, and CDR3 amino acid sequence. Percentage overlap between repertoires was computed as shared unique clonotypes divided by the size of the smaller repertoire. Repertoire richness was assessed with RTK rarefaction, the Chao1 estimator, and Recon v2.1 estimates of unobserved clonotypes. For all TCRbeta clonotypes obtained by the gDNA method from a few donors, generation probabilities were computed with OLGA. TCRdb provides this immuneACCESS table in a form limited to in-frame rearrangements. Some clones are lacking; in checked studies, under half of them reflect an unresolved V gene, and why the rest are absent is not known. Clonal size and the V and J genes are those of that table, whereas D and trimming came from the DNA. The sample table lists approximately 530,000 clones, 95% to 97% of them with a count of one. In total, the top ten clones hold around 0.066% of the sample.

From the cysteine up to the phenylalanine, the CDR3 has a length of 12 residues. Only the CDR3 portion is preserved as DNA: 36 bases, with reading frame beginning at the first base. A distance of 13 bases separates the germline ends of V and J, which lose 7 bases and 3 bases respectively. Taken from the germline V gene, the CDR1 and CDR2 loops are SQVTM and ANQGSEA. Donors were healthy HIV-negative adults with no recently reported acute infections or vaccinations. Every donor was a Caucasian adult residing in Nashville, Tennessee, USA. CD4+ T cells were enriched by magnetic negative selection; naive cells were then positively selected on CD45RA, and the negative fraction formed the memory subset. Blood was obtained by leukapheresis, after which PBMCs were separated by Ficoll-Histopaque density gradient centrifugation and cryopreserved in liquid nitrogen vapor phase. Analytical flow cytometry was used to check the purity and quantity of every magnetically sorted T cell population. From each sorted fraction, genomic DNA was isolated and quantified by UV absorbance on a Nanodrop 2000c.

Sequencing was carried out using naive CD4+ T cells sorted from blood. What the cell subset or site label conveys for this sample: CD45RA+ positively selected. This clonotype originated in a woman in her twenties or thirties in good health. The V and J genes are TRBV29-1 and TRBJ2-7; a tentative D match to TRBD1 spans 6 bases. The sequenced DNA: TGCAGCGCCCACACGGACAGCTACGAGCAGTACTTC. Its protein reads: CSAHTDSYEQYF.